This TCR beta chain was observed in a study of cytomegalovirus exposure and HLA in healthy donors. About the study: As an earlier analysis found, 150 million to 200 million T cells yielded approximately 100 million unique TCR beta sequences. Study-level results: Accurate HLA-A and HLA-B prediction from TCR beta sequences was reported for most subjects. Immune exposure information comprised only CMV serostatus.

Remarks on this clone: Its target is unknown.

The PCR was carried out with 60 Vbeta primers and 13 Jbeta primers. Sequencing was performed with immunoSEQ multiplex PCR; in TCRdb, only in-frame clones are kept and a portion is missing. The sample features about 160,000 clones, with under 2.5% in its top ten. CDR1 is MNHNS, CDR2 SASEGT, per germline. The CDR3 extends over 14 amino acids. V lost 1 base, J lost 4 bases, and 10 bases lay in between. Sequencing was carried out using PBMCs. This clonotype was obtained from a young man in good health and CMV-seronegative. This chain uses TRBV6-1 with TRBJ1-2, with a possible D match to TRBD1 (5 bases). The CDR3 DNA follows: TGTGCCAGCAGTGAAGAGGGACTGCTCTATGGCTACACCTTC. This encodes CASSEEGLLYGYTF.